The next 16 T cell receptor beta chains were all read from a single sample in a study of cytomegalovirus exposure and HLA in healthy donors (dated by TCRdb to about 2017). Library preparation employed the immunoSEQ multiplex PCR assay. A mixture of 60 forward primers for TCR Vbeta segments and 13 reverse primers for TCR Jbeta segments was used in the multiplex PCR. TCRdb re-hosts the immuneACCESS table, in-frame sequences only. Its copies lack some clones; in the studies checked, an unresolved V gene accounts for under half of them, and the cause for the rest is not known. This sample lists under 150,000 clones; approximately 82% were detected once. The top ten clones comprise about 1.5% of the sample. The sequencing sample was made of PBMCs. The receptors were gathered from a man in his forties in good health and CMV-seronegative.

The chain employs TRBV4-1 and TRBJ2-3; possibly TRBD1 for D (6 bases). Trimming left V 2 bases short and J 0 bases short, with 12 bases between. CDR3 size: 16 residues. Looked up from germline, CDR1 is MGHRA and CDR2 is YSYEKL. CDR3 sequence (DNA): TGCGCCAGCAGCCAAACCAGGGGACCGAGCACAGATACGCAGTATTTT. Protein product: CASSQTRGPSTDTQYF.

This clone has a single count. The CDR3 DNA is TGTGCCAGTAGTATAAGAGGAGCCGGGGAGCTGTTTTTT. This encodes CASSIRGAGELFF. The V call is TRBV19, the J call TRBJ2-2; no definite D call. The CDR3 loop spans 13 amino acids. V shed 2 bases and J shed 6 bases, with 7 bases lying between them. The germline V gene encodes CDR1 LNHDA and CDR2 SQIVND (reference sequence).

About this clone itself: The junction differs from germline at one of its ends, possibly a read error. The chain employs TRBV7-9 and TRBJ2-6; the D gene is possibly TRBD1 (7 bases). CDR1 and CDR2 (germline): SEHNR, FQNEAQ (reference sequence). The CDR3 is made up of 18 amino acids. The CDR3 protein is CASRGRDSQTTGANGLTF. CDR3 bases: TGTGCCAGCAGAGGGCGGGACAGCCAAACTACGGGGGCCAACGGCCTGACTTTC.

The chain recombines TRBV4-1 with TRBJ2-1, with TRBD2 matching 9 bases. The CDR3 totals 17 residues. Germline V gene lookup returns CDR1 MGHRA and CDR2 YSYEKL. The trim removed 0 bases at V and 4 bases at J, leaving 7 bases unmatched. The CDR3 reads CASSQESGLALYNEQFF. DNA for the CDR3: TGCGCCAGCAGCCAAGAGTCTGGACTAGCGCTTTACAATGAGCAGTTCTTC.

The genes are TRBV4-1 and TRBJ2-1; 15 bases match TRBD2. Germline assignment: CDR1 MGHRA and CDR2 YSYEKL. The CDR3 loop spans 16 amino acids. V lost 4 bases, J lost 8 bases, and 6 bases stayed unmatched. The CDR3 region is CASSRGLAGGRDEQFF. CDR3 nucleotide sequence: TGCGCCAGCAGCCGTGGACTAGCGGGAGGGCGGGATGAGCAGTTCTTC.

The rearrangement uses TRBV7-9 and TRBJ2-1, with 13 bases aligning to TRBD2. The CDR3 is made up of 18 amino acids. After removal of 8 bases from V and 2 bases from J, the junction contained 12 bases not matched to a gene. The germline gives CDR1 SEHNR, CDR2 FQNEAQ (reference sequence). CDR3 sequence: CASFPGTSGVGPYNEQFF. The CDR3 bases are TGTGCCAGCTTCCCGGGGACTAGCGGGGTGGGTCCCTACAATGAGCAGTTCTTC. The entire variable domain, with the rest obtained from reference TRBV7-9 and TRBJ2-1, is as follows: DTGVSQNPRHKITKRGQNVTFRCDPISEHNRLYWYRQTLGQGPEFLTYFQNEAQLEKSRLLSDRFSAERPKGSFSTLEIQRTEQGDSAMYLCASFPGTSGVGPYNEQFFGPGTRLTVL.

The gene calls are TRBV4-3 and TRBJ1-6, with a weak D call TRBD1 (5 bases). Trimming cost V 1 base and J 9 bases, with 19 bases left between them. Germline lookup yields CDR1 LGHNA and CDR2 YSLEER. The CDR3 runs 17 residues. CDR3 sequence reads: CASSQAPRGVPTSPLHF. In nucleotides, the CDR3 is TGCGCCAGCAGCCAAGCTCCTCGGGGGGTGCCGACTTCACCCCTCCACTTT.

The CDR3 nucleotides are TGTGCCATCAGTGAACTCCTCGGAGCAGAAGCTTTCTTT. It yields the protein CAISELLGAEAFF. The chain is built from TRBV10-3 and TRBJ1-1; no definite D call. The CDR3 length is 13 residues. Germline CDR1 is ENHRY and CDR2 is SYGVKD. Trimming cost V 3 bases and J 8 bases, with 13 bases left between them.

CDR3 coding DNA: TGCGCCAGCAGCGAGACAGAATACCTCTACGAGCAGTACTTC. Its translation is CASSETEYLYEQYF. The J gene is TRBJ2-7, the V gene TRBV4-1, with D perhaps matching TRBD1 (5 bases). V was cut by 5 bases and J by 3 bases, with 14 bases left in between. In germline, CDR1 is MGHRA, CDR2 YSYEKL. The CDR3 totals 14 residues.

The chain has TRBV27 and TRBJ1-1; a possible D gene is TRBD1 (6 bases). The length of the CDR3 is 17 residues. Trimming took off 6 bases at V and 0 bases at J, with 20 bases between the two ends. From germline, CDR1 is MNHEY and CDR2 SMNVEV (reference sequence). The CDR3 spells CASRVSWTAAMNTEAFF. In nucleotides, the CDR3 is TGTGCCAGCAGGGTTTCCTGGACAGCCGCCATGAACACTGAAGCTTTCTTT.

V usage is TRBV5-1 and J usage is TRBJ2-1; 7 nucleotides line up with TRBD2. The germline V gene has CDR1 SGHRS and CDR2 YFSETQ. This CDR3 spans 17 amino acids. V trimming: 4 bases; J trimming: 0 bases; junction bases outside the gene matches: 10. The CDR3 region is CASSPWAGEVSYNEQFF. In nucleotides, the CDR3 is TGCGCCAGCAGCCCTTGGGCGGGAGAAGTCTCCTACAATGAGCAGTTCTTC.

The genes are TRBV7-2 and TRBJ2-7; D unclear. V dropped 1 base and J dropped 3 bases, with 7 bases sitting between them. CDR1 is SGHTA, CDR2 FQGNSA, per germline. This CDR3 has 13 residues. CDR3 amino acids: CASSLVQNYEQYF. CDR3 DNA: TGTGCCAGCAGCTTAGTACAGAACTACGAGCAGTACTTC.

There are a few counts of this clone. Within the sample, other DNA sequences also encode this same CDR3. The V call is TRBV5-1, the J call TRBJ2-3; 9 nucleotides match TRBD1. Germline V gene lookup returns CDR1 SGHRS and CDR2 YFSETQ. The CDR3 runs 14 residues. After removal of 4 bases from V and 5 bases from J, the junction contained 5 bases not matched to a gene. CDR3 in DNA: TGCGCCAGCAGCCCTGGACAGGGGTTAGATACGCAGTATTTT. Translation: CASSPGQGLDTQYF.

The chain uses TRBV7-9 and TRBJ1-1, with D hard to call. Germline V lookup: CDR1 SEHNR, CDR2 FQNEAQ (reference sequence). Trimming stripped 4 bases from V and 6 bases from J, with 15 bases between. The CDR3 is 14 residues long. The DNA of the CDR3 is TGTGCCAGCAGCTGGGGAGGGCTGAGGTCTGAAGCTTTCTTT. Amino acid sequence: CASSWGGLRSEAFF.

The J gene is TRBJ2-7, the V gene TRBV6-6, with D possibly TRBD1 on 5 matching bases. CDR1 and CDR2 from the germline V gene are MNHNY and SVGAGI (reference sequence). This CDR3 has 14 amino acids. V was shortened by 6 bases and J by 4 bases, with 16 bases between the two germline ends. The CDR3 loop reads CASSDKTDAYEQYF. CDR3 nucleotides: TGTGCCAGCAGCGACAAGACAGACGCTTACGAGCAGTACTTC.

V and J are TRBV5-1 and TRBJ2-7; tentatively, D is TRBD2 (6 bases). CDR3 length: 17 amino acids. Germline values: CDR1 SGHRS, CDR2 YFSETQ. Trimming removed 5 bases at V and 2 bases at J, with 23 bases between. For the CDR3, the DNA is TGCGCCAGCAGTCATACCGGGACTCCGAAGCGGACCTACGAGCAGTACTTC. Translation gives CASSHTGTPKRTYEQYF.